The rows below give T cell receptor beta chains drawn from one sample of a study of OX40 agonist ivuxolimab in advanced cancers. TCRdb keeps only in-frame clones here, not all; method: immunoSEQ multiplex PCR. The sample has 45,000 to 60,000 clones; approximately 90% are singletons. The sample was CD4+ or CD8+ T cells sorted from blood, taken in a trial of the OX40 agonist ivuxolimab. The receptor set was obtained from an adult with an advanced solid tumor such as melanoma, head and neck, liver or kidney cancer. The CDR3 runs from the conserved cysteine through the conserved F or W. The order of the fields is clone size, D gene, J gene, V gene, CDR3 DNA, CDR3 protein. The D gene is left open where the match is weak. Part of the rows lack a size; the others show once, few, many or a class for expanded clones.

NA NA TRBJ2-2 TRBV29-1 TGCAGCGTTGAAGAAATAAGGGGGGCGACCGGGGAGCTGTTTTTT CSVEEIRGATGELFF
NA NA TRBJ1-5 TRBV28 TGTGCCAGCAGTCTCGACAGTACTAGCAATCAGCCCCAGCATTTT CASSLDSTSNQPQHF
NA NA TRBJ1-6 TRBV5-1 TGCGCCAGCAGCCCTGACACCGATAATTCACCCCTCCACTTT CASSPDTDNSPLHF
NA NA TRBJ1-5 TRBV7-2 TGTGCCAGCAGCTTAGTTGGCCTAAATTACAATCAGCCCCAGCATTTT CASSLVGLNYNQPQHF
once NA TRBJ2-7 TRBV28 TGTGCCAGCAGTTTCTACAGCTCCTACGAGCAGTACTTC CASSFYSSYEQYF
NA NA TRBJ2-4 TRBV10-3 TGTGCCATCAGTGAGGGCAACATTCAGTACTTC CAISEGNIQYF
NA NA TRBJ1-3 TRBV15 TGTGCCACCAGCAGAGCACGAGGGGACTCTGGAAACACCATATATTTT CATSRARGDSGNTIYF
NA NA TRBJ2-2 TRBV2 TGTGGAGAGCAAAGTCCAGACACCGGGGAGCTGTTTTTT CGEQSPDTGELFF
once TRBD2 TRBJ2-2 TRBV5-1 TGCGCCAGCAGCTTTAGCGGGGGTAACACCGGGGAGCTGTTTTTT CASSFSGGNTGELFF
NA NA TRBJ1-5 TRBV5-1 TGCGCCAGCAGCTTGGAGGGGACTTTCAATCAGCCCCAGCATTTT CASSLEGTFNQPQHF
once TRBD1 TRBJ2-3 TRBV27 TGTGCCAGCAGCCCCGGACAGGGGGTTTGGTATTTT CASSPGQGVWYF
NA NA TRBJ1-1 TRBV29-1 TGCAGCGTTGAAGAAATTGGGGACACTGAAGCTTTCTTT CSVEEIGDTEAFF
NA TRBD2 TRBJ2-1 TRBV5-1 TGCGCCAGCAGCCTCTACGGAACTAGCGGGGTTTACAATGAGCAGTTCTTC CASSLYGTSGVYNEQFF
few TRBD2 TRBJ2-3 TRBV7-3 TGTGCCAGCAGCTACGTAGCGGGAGTCGCAGATACGCAGTATTTT CASSYVAGVADTQYF
NA NA TRBJ2-3 TRBV11-2 TGTGCCAGCAGCCGGGGACGCACAGATACGCAGTATTTT CASSRGRTDTQYF
NA NA TRBJ1-1 TRBV10-2 TGCGCCAGCACCGGACAGCCGAACACTGAAGCTTTCTTT CASTGQPNTEAFF
NA NA TRBJ2-7 TRBV6-5 TGTGCCATCAGTGAGTTCCGGGACTCGCCTATCTTC CAISEFRDSPIF